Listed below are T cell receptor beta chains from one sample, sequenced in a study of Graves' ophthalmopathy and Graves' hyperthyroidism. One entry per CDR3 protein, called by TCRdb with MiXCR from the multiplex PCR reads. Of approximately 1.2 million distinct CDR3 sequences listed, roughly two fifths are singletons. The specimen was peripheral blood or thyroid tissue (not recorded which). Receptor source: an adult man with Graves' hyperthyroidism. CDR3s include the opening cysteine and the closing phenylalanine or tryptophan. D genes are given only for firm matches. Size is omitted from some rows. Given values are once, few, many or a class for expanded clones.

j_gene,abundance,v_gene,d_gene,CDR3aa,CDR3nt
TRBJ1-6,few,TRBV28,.,CASKGGYSPLHF,TGTGCCAGCAAGGGCGGGTATTCACCCCTCCACTTT
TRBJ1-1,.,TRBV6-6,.,CASSYRIEAFF,TGTGCCAGCAGTTACAGAATTGAAGCTTTCTTT
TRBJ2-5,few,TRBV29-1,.,CSVAVLGGRAQYF,TGCAGCGTTGCCGTCCTGGGGGGTAGGGCCCAGTACTTC
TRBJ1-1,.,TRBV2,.,CASSQDPLNTEAFF,TGTGCCAGCAGCCAAGATCCGTTGAACACTGAAGCTTTCTTT
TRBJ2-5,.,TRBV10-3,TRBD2,CAIREGSGTIETQYF,TGTGCCATCAGGGAGGGCAGCGGGACGATAGAGACCCAGTACTTC
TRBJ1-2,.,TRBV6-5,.,CASSSTMTGSGYTF,TGTGCCAGCAGTTCGACGATGACAGGCTCCGGCTACACCTTC
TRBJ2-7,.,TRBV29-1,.,CSVLRDGEQYF,TGCAGCGTCCTCCGGGACGGGGAGCAGTACTTC
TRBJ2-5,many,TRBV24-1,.,CATSESDRETQYF,TGTGCCACCAGTGAGAGCGACAGGGAGACCCAGTACTTC
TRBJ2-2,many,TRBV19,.,CASSAGDWDTGELFF,TGTGCCAGTAGTGCCGGGGACTGGGACACCGGGGAGCTGTTTTTT
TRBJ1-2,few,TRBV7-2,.,CASSGGRYGYTF,TGTGCCAGCAGCGGTGGTCGCTATGGCTACACCTTC
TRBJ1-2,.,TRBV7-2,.,CASSSLGRGSSGYTF,TGTGCCAGCAGCTCCCTTGGACGGGGAAGTTCTGGCTACACCTTC
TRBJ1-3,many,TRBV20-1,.,CSATSDSGAGNTIYF,TGCAGTGCCACGTCTGATAGTGGGGCAGGAAACACCATATATTTT
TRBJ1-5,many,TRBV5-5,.,CASSLWWNQPQHF,TGTGCCAGCAGCTTGTGGTGGAATCAGCCCCAGCATTTT
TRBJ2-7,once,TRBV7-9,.,CASSLDSPPLEQYF,TGTGCCAGCAGCTTGGATTCCCCCCCTCTCGAGCAGTACTTC
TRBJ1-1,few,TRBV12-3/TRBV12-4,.,CASNFGPLGGFF,TGTGCCAGCAATTTTGGGCCCCTGGGCGGTTTCTTT
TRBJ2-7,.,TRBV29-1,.,CSVETRGTHTYEQYF,TGCAGCGTTGAGACTCGCGGGACACACACCTACGAGCAGTACTTC
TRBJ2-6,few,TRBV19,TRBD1,CASSREDRVAGANVLTF,TGTGCCAGTAGCAGAGAAGACAGGGTCGCGGGGGCCAACGTCCTGACTTTC
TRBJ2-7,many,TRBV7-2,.,CASSHRQAGEQYF,TGTGCCAGCAGCCATAGACAGGCGGGCGAGCAGTACTTC
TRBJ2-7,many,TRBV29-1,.,CSVALALGEQYF,TGCAGCGTAGCCTTGGCGTTGGGGGAGCAGTACTTC
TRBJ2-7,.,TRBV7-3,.,CASSLRDNQQYF,TGTGCCAGCAGCTTAAGGGACAATCAGCAGTACTTC
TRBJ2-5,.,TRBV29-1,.,CSAPFTGTLQETQYF,TGCAGCGCGCCTTTCACAGGGACACTCCAAGAGACCCAGTACTTC
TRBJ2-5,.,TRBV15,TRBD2,CATSRDHSGLGRQETQYF,TGTGCCACCAGCAGAGATCACTCGGGACTAGGAAGACAAGAGACCCAGTACTTC
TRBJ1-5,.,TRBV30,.,CAWDDRSGNQPQHF,TGTGCCTGGGACGACAGGAGCGGCAATCAGCCCCAGCATTTT
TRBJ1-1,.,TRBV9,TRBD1,CASSPSQTGGNTEAFF,TGTGCCAGCAGCCCCTCTCAGACAGGGGGAAACACTGAAGCTTTCTTT
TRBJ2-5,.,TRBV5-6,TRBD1,CASSTLQGAQETQYF,TGTGCCAGTAGTACGCTCCAGGGGGCGCAGGAGACCCAGTACTTC
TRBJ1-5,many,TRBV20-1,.,CSASRGNQPQHF,TGCAGTGCTTCCCGGGGCAATCAGCCCCAGCATTTT
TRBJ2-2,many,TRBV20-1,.,CSARYQTNTGELFF,TGCAGTGCTAGGTACCAAACGAACACCGGGGAGCTGTTTTTT
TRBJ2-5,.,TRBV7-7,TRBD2,CASSQDAPSGGSQGTQYF,TGTGCCAGCAGCCAAGATGCCCCTAGCGGGGGGTCCCAAGGGACCCAGTACTTC
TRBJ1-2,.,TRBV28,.,CATRLGRDGYTF,TGTGCCACTCGTCTCGGGAGAGATGGGTACACCTTC
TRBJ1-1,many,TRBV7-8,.,CASSLETASDEAFF,TGTGCCAGCAGCTTAGAAACTGCCAGCGATGAAGCTTTCTTT
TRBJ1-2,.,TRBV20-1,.,CSATTGNSGNTF,TGCAGTGCTACCACAGGGAACTCTGGAAACACCTTC
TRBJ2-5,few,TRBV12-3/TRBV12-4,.,CASSLALGKGPQETQYF,TGTGCCAGCAGTTTAGCGCTAGGGAAAGGACCTCAAGAGACCCAGTACTTC
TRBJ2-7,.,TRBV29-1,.,CSVAGFYGQYF,TGCAGCGTTGCGGGGTTCTACGGGCAGTACTTC
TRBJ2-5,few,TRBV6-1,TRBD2,CASSGWEGLETQYF,TGTGCCAGCAGTGGGTGGGAGGGCCTAGAGACCCAGTACTTC
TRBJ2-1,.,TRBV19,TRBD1,CASQRQGADEQFF,TGTGCCAGTCAGCGACAGGGGGCGGATGAGCAGTTCTTC
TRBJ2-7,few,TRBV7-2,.,CASSLETDGSEQYF,TGTGCCAGCAGCTTAGAGACGGACGGCTCCGAGCAGTACTTC
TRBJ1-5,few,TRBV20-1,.,CSSRTGGGANNQPQHF,TGCAGTTCCCGCACCGGGGGGGGGGCTAACAATCAGCCCCAGCATTTT
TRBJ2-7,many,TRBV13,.,CASSKKSGREQYF,TGTGCCAGCAGCAAAAAATCAGGTCGGGAGCAGTACTTC
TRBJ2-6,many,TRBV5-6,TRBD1,CASSSDRGRRSGANVLTF,TGTGCCAGCAGCTCTGACAGGGGGCGCCGCTCTGGGGCCAACGTCCTGACTTTC
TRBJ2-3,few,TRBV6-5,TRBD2,CATTPQPAGFTDTQYF,TGTGCCACCACCCCCCAGCCAGCGGGGTTCACAGATACGCAGTATTTT
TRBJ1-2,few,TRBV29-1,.,CSVEDHRRGNYGYTF,TGCAGCGTTGAAGATCACCGGCGGGGAAACTATGGCTACACCTTC
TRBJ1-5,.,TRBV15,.,CATGLSNQPQHF,TGTGCCACCGGATTAAGCAATCAGCCCCAGCATTTT
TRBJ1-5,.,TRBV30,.,CAWSGMPWGHEHF,TGTGCCTGGAGTGGGATGCCTTGGGGGCACGAGCATTTT
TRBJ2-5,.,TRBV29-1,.,CSVRRGRGGETQYF,TGCAGCGTTAGGCGCGGGCGTGGAGGAGAGACCCAGTACTTC
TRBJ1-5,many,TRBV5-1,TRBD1,CASSFPSPDRVIDQPQHF,TGCGCCAGCAGCTTTCCCTCTCCTGACAGGGTGATCGATCAGCCCCAGCATTTT
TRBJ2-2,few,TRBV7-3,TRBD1,CASSPDRESTGELFF,TGTGCCAGCAGCCCGGACAGGGAGAGCACCGGGGAGCTGTTTTTT
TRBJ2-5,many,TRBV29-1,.,CSAGPGRETQYF,TGCAGCGCGGGACCAGGGAGAGAGACCCAGTACTTC
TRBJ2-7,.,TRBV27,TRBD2,CASSHLGTSGSGEQYF,TGTGCCAGCAGCCATCTTGGGACTAGCGGGAGTGGCGAGCAGTACTTC
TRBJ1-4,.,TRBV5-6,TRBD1,CASSPRDRATNEKLFF,TGTGCCAGCAGCCCACGGGACAGGGCAACTAATGAAAAACTGTTTTTT
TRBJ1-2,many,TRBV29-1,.,CSGADKIYGYTF,TGCAGCGGCGCGGACAAGATCTATGGCTACACCTTC
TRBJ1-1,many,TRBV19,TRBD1,CASSNSRTGPWNTEAFF,TGTGCCAGTAGTAACTCCCGGACAGGGCCCTGGAACACTGAAGCTTTCTTT
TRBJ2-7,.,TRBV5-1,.,CASSLGGSLDEQYF,TGCGCCAGCAGCTTGGGGGGCTCCTTGGACGAGCAGTACTTC
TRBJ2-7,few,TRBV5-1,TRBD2,CASRELAGLSYEQYF,TGCGCCAGCAGGGAACTAGCGGGACTCTCCTACGAGCAGTACTTC
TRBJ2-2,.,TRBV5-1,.,CASSLVVGLGSNTGELFF,TGCGCCAGCAGCTTGGTGGTAGGGCTTGGTTCGAACACCGGGGAGCTGTTTTTT
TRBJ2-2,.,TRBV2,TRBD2,CASSPLRSGGRLNTGELFF,TGTGCCAGCAGCCCTTTACGAAGCGGGGGACGGCTGAACACCGGGGAGCTGTTTTTT
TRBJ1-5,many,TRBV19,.,CASSSSFNQPQHF,TGTGCCAGTAGTTCCTCATTTAATCAGCCCCAGCATTTT
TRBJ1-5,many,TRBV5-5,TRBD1,CASSLRTGSQPQHF,TGTGCCAGCAGCCTACGGACAGGGTCTCAGCCCCAGCATTTT
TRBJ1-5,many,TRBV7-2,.,CASSLNRGRGRNQPQHF,TGTGCCAGCAGCTTAAATCGGGGGCGCGGTCGCAATCAGCCCCAGCATTTT
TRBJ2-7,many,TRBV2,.,CASSGEGEQYF,TGTGCCAGCTCGGGGGAAGGCGAGCAGTACTTC
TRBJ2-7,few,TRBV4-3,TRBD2,CASSQGLAGGSEQYF,TGCGCCAGCAGCCAAGGGCTAGCGGGAGGATCGGAGCAGTACTTC